These T cell receptor beta chains were read from a single sample in a study of T-cell reconstitution after alpha-beta-depleted transplantation in children. MiXCR was run by TCRdb on the PCR reads, yielding one entry per CDR3 protein. The data show 260,000 or so distinct CDR3 sequences, around 12% seen once. Sequencing was performed on PBMCs from the stem cell graft donor, taken from the stem cell graft. These receptors were obtained from a human donor who donated a stem cell graft to a child with acute lymphoblastic leukemia. Both conserved end residues are part of each CDR3. The D gene is left open where the match is weak. Clone size is given for some rows only: seen once, a few or many times, or a class if the clone is expanded.

d_call,clone_size,v_call,j_call,cdr3_aa,cdr3_nt
-,-,TRBV5-6,TRBJ2-1,CASKGGQGVYNEQFF,TGTGCCAGCAAGGGGGGGCAAGGGGTCTACAATGAGCAGTTCTTC
-,-,TRBV24-1,TRBJ2-3,CATSERGSTDTQYF,TGTGCCACCAGTGAACGAGGGAGCACAGATACGCAGTATTTT
TRBD1,many,TRBV6-6,TRBJ1-2,CASTGTGGGGYTF,TGTGCCAGCACCGGGACAGGGGGCGGTGGCTACACCTTC
-,many,TRBV3-1,TRBJ2-7,CASSQDTVSSYEQYF,TGTGCCAGCAGCCAAGACACCGTCAGCTCCTACGAGCAGTACTTC
-,many,TRBV5-5,TRBJ1-3,CASSFVGRDTIYF,TGTGCCAGCAGCTTCGTCGGGAGAGACACCATATATTTT
-,many,TRBV9,TRBJ2-2,CASSPRAPDTGELFF,TGTGCCAGCAGCCCCCGGGCCCCCGACACCGGGGAGCTGTTTTTT
TRBD2,-,TRBV20-1,TRBJ2-5,CSAPPPTPGTSGGETQYF,TGCAGTGCCCCTCCCCCAACCCCCGGGACTAGCGGGGGAGAGACCCAGTACTTC
-,many,TRBV25-1,TRBJ1-2,CASRPGNYGYTF,TGTGCCAGCAGACCAGGGAACTATGGCTACACCTTC
-,many,TRBV7-2,TRBJ2-5,CASSSSRRDETQYF,TGTGCCAGCAGCTCCTCCCGCAGGGATGAGACCCAGTACTTC
-,many,TRBV6-2/TRBV6-3,TRBJ2-2,CASSPEIGELFF,TGTGCCAGCAGTCCGGAAATCGGGGAGCTGTTTTTT
TRBD1,many,TRBV7-2,TRBJ2-1,CASSLAGQGNEQFF,TGTGCCAGCAGCTTAGCTGGACAGGGGAATGAGCAGTTCTTC
-,-,TRBV5-8,TRBJ1-2,CASSPGGRRLGYTF,TGTGCCAGCAGCCCCGGCGGACGCAGACTTGGCTACACCTTC
-,many,TRBV7-9,TRBJ1-4,CASAEGADEKLFF,TGTGCCAGCGCCGAGGGCGCGGATGAAAAACTGTTTTTT
TRBD2,many,TRBV7-9,TRBJ2-1,CASSSETSGRRNEQFF,TGTGCCAGCAGCTCAGAGACTAGCGGGAGAAGGAATGAGCAGTTCTTC
TRBD1,many,TRBV5-1,TRBJ1-2,CASSLEDRGNYGYTF,TGCGCCAGCAGCTTGGAAGACAGGGGGAACTATGGCTACACCTTC
-,-,TRBV4-3,TRBJ2-3,CASSPSLSPTDTQYF,TGCGCCAGCAGCCCTTCATTAAGTCCCACAGATACGCAGTATTTT
-,many,TRBV29-1,TRBJ1-2,CSVEDLTENNYGYTF,TGCAGCGTTGAAGATCTCACAGAGAATAACTATGGCTACACCTTC
TRBD1,many,TRBV18,TRBJ1-5,CASSPSGQGGNQPQHF,TGTGCCAGCTCACCATCGGGACAGGGGGGGAATCAGCCCCAGCATTTT
-,-,TRBV19,TRBJ2-7,CASSPEAGNSYEQYF,TGTGCCAGTAGTCCAGAGGCCGGAAACTCCTACGAGCAGTACTTC
-,many,TRBV7-9,TRBJ2-5,CASSLSHSSSWGETQYF,TGTGCCAGCAGCTTATCGCACAGTTCCTCCTGGGGAGAGACCCAGTACTTC
TRBD1,many,TRBV29-1,TRBJ1-1,CSVDRAGAEAFF,TGCAGCGTGGACAGGGCGGGCGCTGAAGCTTTCTTT
-,few,TRBV5-1,TRBJ1-6,CASSVDPYNSPLHF,TGCGCCAGCAGCGTTGATCCCTATAATTCACCCCTCCACTTT
-,many,TRBV19,TRBJ1-1,CASSTTGGTEAFF,TGTGCCAGTAGTACCACGGGTGGCACTGAAGCTTTCTTT
-,many,TRBV7-2,TRBJ2-7,CASRWSKGPYEQYF,TGTGCCAGCAGATGGTCGAAGGGCCCCTACGAGCAGTACTTC
TRBD2,-,TRBV28,TRBJ2-7,CASSLYSGRLYEQYF,TGTGCCAGCAGTTTATACAGCGGGAGGTTATACGAGCAGTACTTC
-,-,TRBV28,TRBJ2-1,CASSYFAGSSYNEQFF,TGTGCCAGCAGTTATTTCGCGGGGAGCTCCTACAATGAGCAGTTCTTC
-,many,TRBV6-6,TRBJ2-1,CASSYRRGEQFF,TGTGCCAGCAGTTACCGACGGGGGGAGCAGTTCTTC
-,many,TRBV28,TRBJ2-7,CASSSRFEYEQYF,TGTGCCAGCAGTTCCCGATTTGAATACGAGCAGTACTTC
-,many,TRBV20-1,TRBJ2-5,CSAELGVQETQYF,TGCAGTGCCGAATTGGGGGTCCAAGAGACCCAGTACTTC
-,many,TRBV7-9,TRBJ2-1,CASETYNEQFF,TGTGCCAGCGAAACCTACAATGAGCAGTTCTTC
TRBD2,many,TRBV6-1,TRBJ2-7,CASSRGGPSYEQYF,TGTGCCAGCAGCCGCGGGGGGCCTTCCTACGAGCAGTACTTC
TRBD2,few,TRBV6-1,TRBJ2-1,CASIASGSSGEQFF,TGTGCCAGCATTGCTAGCGGGAGCTCGGGTGAGCAGTTCTTC
-,many,TRBV7-2,TRBJ2-3,CASSLANQGAADTQYF,TGTGCCAGCAGCTTAGCTAACCAGGGAGCAGCAGATACGCAGTATTTT
TRBD1,many,TRBV27,TRBJ1-2,CASRTGTGGNGYTF,TGTGCCAGCAGAACGGGGACAGGGGGTAATGGCTACACCTTC
-,many,TRBV10-2,TRBJ2-1,CASSEPGVSGSEQFF,TGCGCCAGCAGTGAGCCGGGGGTCTCCGGTAGTGAGCAGTTCTTC
-,many,TRBV7-6,TRBJ2-7,CASSPRGGKPYEQYF,TGTGCCAGCAGCCCCCGTGGGGGGAAACCCTACGAGCAGTACTTC
-,many,TRBV28,TRBJ2-1,CASSYPIGNEQFF,TGTGCCAGCAGTTACCCGATAGGTAATGAGCAGTTCTTC
-,many,TRBV28,TRBJ2-3,CASSFRPQGRSTDTQYF,TGTGCCAGCAGTTTTCGGCCACAGGGGAGGTCCACAGATACGCAGTATTTT
TRBD2,many,TRBV10-1,TRBJ2-7,CASSDGASGSYEQYF,TGCGCCAGCAGTGATGGGGCTAGCGGATCGTACGAGCAGTACTTC
TRBD2,few,TRBV2,TRBJ2-2,CASMTQGGTGELFF,TGTGCCAGCATGACGCAGGGAGGGACCGGGGAGCTGTTTTTT
TRBD2,-,TRBV7-2,TRBJ2-3,CASSESLLASTDTQYF,TGTGCCAGCAGCGAATCCCTACTAGCGAGCACAGATACGCAGTATTTT
TRBD2,-,TRBV20-1,TRBJ2-3,CSARLAGASDTQYF,TGCAGTGCCCGGCTAGCGGGGGCTTCTGATACGCAGTATTTT
TRBD2,many,TRBV29-1,TRBJ2-3,CSVLSRGGPDTQYF,TGCAGCGTTCTTTCCCGGGGAGGGCCAGATACGCAGTATTTT
-,-,TRBV9,TRBJ1-1,CASSPPTLTEAFF,TGTGCCAGCAGCCCCCCGACCCTCACTGAAGCTTTCTTT
-,many,TRBV18,TRBJ1-4,CASSPNPPGTNEKLFF,TGTGCCAGCTCACCAAATCCCCCTGGCACTAATGAAAAACTGTTTTTT